This T cell receptor (beta chain) came from a study of T cell repertoires in cytomegalovirus infection (dated by TCRdb to between 2019 and 2020). The study in broad terms: The peptide stimulations were aimed at well-studied HLA-B-restricted epitopes as well as recently identified HLA-C-restricted CMV epitopes, whose presentation resists viral immunomodulation. Because public TCR beta signatures pointed to carriage of CMV infection together with the matching HLA type, the HLA type of each donor mattered for the analysis.

The sequencer was an Illumina HiSeq 1500. TCRdb redid the processing of the public reads, applying fastp at Q25 and MiXCR, and retained in-frame beta chains. Each entry is one CDR3 protein sequence, shown with its most common DNA and genes. This sample has fewer than 950,000 distinct CDR3 sequences in its table, and about 30% of those were observed once. The leading ten clones occupy around 11% of the sample. What the work shows at the level of the full study, not this receptor alone: In the ex vivo response, HLA-C-restricted CMV-specific TCR beta clonotypes were dominant, and in two of eight donors the single most frequent clonotype came from this HLA-C-restricted group. Carriers of CMV infection plus the relevant HLA type were discriminated by the cumulative frequency of public TCR beta family members in the study cohort and in an independent roughly 320-donor cohort.

The label giving this sample's treatment or condition can be read as: in vitro stimulation with specific CMV peptide epitopes to enrich CMV-specific T cells. Remarks on this clonotype: This clone's antigen is unknown. Nothing much larger sits one base from this clone, and base qualities are not available.

V is clipped by 3 bases and J by 1 base, and the sequence between their germline boundaries is 7 bases long. CDR1 is given as MGHRA and CDR2 as YSYEKL, both from the germline V gene. From its cysteine to its phenylalanine, the CDR3 spans 13 amino acids. Only the CDR3 DNA is retained, 39 bases long and in frame from the first base. The rearrangement combines TRBV4-1 with TRBJ2-7; confidence is insufficient to name the D gene. This receptor was taken from a human donor in good health (CMV status not recorded). Some clones in this sample may be carry-over from other donors' samples. Sequencing was performed on cultured CD8+ T cells from PBMCs, taken from culture after CMV antigen stimulation. The CDR3 protein sequence reads: CASSQFGSYEQYF. The DNA sequence is as follows: TGCGCCAGCAGCCAGTTTGGGTCCTACGAGCAGTACTTC.